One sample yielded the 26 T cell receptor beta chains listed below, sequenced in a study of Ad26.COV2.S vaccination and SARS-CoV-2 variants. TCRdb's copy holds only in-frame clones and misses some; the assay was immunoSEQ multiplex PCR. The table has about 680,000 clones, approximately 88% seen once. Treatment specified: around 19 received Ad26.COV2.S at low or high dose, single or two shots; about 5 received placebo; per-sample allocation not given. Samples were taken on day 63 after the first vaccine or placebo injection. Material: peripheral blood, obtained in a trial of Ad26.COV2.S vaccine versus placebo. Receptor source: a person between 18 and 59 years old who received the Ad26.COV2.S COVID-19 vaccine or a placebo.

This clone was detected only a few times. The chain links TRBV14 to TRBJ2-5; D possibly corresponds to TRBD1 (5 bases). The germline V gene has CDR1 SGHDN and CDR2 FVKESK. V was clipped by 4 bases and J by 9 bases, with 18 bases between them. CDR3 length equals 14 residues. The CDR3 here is CASSRGRWTRAQYF. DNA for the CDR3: TGTGCCAGCAGCCGAGGACGGTGGACCAGGGCCCAGTACTTC.

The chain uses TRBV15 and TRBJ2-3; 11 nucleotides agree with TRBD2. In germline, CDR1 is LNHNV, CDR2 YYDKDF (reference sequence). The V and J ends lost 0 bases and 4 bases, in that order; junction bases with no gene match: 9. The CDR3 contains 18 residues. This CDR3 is CATSRDGLAGGRPDTQYF. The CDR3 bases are TGTGCCACCAGCAGAGATGGGCTAGCGGGGGGCCGACCAGATACGCAGTATTTT.

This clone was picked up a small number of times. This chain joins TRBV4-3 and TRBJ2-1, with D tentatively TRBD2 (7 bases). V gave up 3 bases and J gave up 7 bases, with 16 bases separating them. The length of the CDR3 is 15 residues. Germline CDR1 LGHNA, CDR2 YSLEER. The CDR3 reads CASSQEGGASNEQFF. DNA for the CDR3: TGCGCCAGCAGCCAGGAGGGGGGGGCCAGTAATGAGCAGTTCTTC.

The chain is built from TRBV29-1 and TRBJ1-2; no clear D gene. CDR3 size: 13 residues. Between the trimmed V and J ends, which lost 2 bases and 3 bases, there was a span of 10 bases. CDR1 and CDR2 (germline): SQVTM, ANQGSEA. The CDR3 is CSVETGTDYGYTF. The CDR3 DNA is TGCAGCGTTGAAACGGGAACAGACTATGGCTACACCTTC. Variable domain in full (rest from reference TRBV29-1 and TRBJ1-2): SAVISQKPSRDICQRGTSLTIQCQVDSQVTMMFWYRQQPGQSLTLIATANQGSEATYESGFVIDKFPISRPNLTFSTLTVSNMSPEDSSIYLCSVETGTDYGYTFGSGTRLTVV.

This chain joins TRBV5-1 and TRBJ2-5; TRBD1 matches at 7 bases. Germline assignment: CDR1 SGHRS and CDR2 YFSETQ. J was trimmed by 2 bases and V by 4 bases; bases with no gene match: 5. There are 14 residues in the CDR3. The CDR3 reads CASSTGTVQETQYF. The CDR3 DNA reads TGCGCCAGCAGCACCGGGACAGTTCAAGAGACCCAGTACTTC. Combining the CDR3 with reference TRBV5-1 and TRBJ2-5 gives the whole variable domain KAGVTQTPRYLIKTRGQQVTLSCSPISGHRSVSWYQQTPGQGLQFLFEYFSETQRNKGNFPGRFSGRQFSNSRSEMNVSTLELGDSALYLCASSTGTVQETQYFGPGTRLLVL.

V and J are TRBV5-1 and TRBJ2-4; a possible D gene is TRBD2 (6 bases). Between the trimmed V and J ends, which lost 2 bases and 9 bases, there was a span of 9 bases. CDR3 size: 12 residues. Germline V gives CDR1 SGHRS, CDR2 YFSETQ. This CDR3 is CASSFGGSIQYF. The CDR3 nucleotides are TGCGCCAGCAGCTTCGGGGGTAGCATTCAGTACTTC. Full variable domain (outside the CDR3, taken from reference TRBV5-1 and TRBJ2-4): KAGVTQTPRYLIKTRGQQVTLSCSPISGHRSVSWYQQTPGQGLQFLFEYFSETQRNKGNFPGRFSGRQFSNSRSEMNVSTLELGDSALYLCASSFGGSIQYFGAGTRLSVL.

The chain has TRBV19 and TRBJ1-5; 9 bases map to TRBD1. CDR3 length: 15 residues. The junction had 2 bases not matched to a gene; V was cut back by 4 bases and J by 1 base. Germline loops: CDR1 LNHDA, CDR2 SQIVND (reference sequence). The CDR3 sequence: CASSNTGGSNQPQHF. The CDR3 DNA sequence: TGTGCCAGTAGTAATACAGGGGGCAGCAATCAGCCCCAGCATTTT. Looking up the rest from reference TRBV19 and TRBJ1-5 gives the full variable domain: DGGITQSPKYLFRKEGQNVTLSCEQNLNHDAMYWYRQDPGQGLRLIYYSQIVNDFQKGDIAEGYSVSREKKESFPLTVTSAQKNPTAFYLCASSNTGGSNQPQHFGDGTRLSIL.

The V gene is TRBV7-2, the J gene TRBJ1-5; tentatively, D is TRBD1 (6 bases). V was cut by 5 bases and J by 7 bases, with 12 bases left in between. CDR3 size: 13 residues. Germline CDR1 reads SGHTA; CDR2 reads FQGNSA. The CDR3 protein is CASSHSGEQPQHF. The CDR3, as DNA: TGTGCCAGCAGCCACTCAGGGGAACAGCCCCAGCATTTT.

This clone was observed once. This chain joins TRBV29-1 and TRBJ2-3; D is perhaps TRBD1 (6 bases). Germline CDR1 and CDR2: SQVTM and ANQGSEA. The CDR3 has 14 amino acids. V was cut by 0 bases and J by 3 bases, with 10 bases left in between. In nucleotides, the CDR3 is TGCAGCGTTGAAGAGGGGACAAGGACAGATACGCAGTATTTT. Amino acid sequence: CSVEEGTRTDTQYF.

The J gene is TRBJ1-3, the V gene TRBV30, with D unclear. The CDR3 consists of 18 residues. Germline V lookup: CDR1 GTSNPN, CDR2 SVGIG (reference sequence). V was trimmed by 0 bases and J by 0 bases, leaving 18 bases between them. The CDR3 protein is CAWSVARGGLLSGNTIYF. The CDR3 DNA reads TGTGCCTGGAGTGTAGCCCGAGGTGGGCTTCTCTCTGGAAACACCATATATTTT.

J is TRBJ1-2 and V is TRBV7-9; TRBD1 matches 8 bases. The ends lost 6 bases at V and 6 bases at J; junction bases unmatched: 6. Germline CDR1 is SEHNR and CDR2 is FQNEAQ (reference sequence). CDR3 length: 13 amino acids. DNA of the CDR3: TGTGCCAGCAGTTTGGACAGGGAGGATGGCTACACCTTC. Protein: CASSLDREDGYTF.

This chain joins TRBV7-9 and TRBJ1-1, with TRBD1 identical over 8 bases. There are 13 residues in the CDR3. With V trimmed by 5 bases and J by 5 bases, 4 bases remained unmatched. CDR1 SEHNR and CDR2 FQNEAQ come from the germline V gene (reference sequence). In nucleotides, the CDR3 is TGTGCCAGCAGCGCCCGACAGGGGACTGAAGCTTTCTTT. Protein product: CASSARQGTEAFF.

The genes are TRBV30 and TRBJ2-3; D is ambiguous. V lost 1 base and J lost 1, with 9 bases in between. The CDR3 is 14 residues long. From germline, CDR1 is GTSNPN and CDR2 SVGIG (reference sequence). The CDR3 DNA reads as TGTGCCTGGAGTGACTTTCCCCGCACAGATACGCAGTATTTT. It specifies CAWSDFPRTDTQYF. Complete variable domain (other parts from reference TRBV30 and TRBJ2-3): SQTIHQWPATLVQPVGSPLSLECTVEGTSNPNLYWYRQAAGRGLQLLFYSVGIGQISSEVPQNLSASRPQDRQFILSSKKLLLSDSGFYLCAWSDFPRTDTQYFGPGTRLTVL.

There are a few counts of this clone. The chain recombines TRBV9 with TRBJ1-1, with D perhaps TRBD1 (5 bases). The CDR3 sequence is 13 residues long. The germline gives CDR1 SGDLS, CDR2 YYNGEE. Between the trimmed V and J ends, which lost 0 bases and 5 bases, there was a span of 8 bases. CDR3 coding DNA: TGTGCCAGCAGCGTAGTACGGGGGACTGAAGCTTTCTTT. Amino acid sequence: CASSVVRGTEAFF.

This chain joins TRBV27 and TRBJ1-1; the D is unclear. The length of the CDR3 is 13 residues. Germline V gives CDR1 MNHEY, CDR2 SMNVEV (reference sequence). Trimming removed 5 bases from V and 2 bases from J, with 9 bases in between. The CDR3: CASSPGLNTEAFF. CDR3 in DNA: TGTGCCAGCAGTCCCGGATTAAACACTGAAGCTTTCTTT.

Written as DNA, the CDR3 is TGTGCCAGCAAAGGGACTAGCGGGGGGGATACGCAGTATTTT. This sequence encodes CASKGTSGGDTQYF. The rearrangement joins TRBV2 to TRBJ2-3, with 15 bases lining up with TRBD2. This CDR3 contains 14 residues. V was pared by 7 bases and J by 6 bases, with 2 bases of the junction left unmatched. Germline CDR1 SNHLY, CDR2 FYNNEI.

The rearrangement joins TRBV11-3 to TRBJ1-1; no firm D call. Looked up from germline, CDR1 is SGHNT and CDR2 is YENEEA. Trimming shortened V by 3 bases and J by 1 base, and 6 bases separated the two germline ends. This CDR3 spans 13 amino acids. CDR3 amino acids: CASSLWQNTEAFF. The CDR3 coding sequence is TGTGCCAGCAGCTTGTGGCAGAACACTGAAGCTTTCTTT.

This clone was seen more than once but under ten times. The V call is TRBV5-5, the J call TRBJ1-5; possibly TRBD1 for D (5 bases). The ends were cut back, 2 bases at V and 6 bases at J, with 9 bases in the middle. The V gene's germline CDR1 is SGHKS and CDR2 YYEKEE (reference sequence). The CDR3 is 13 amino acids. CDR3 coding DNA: TGTGCCAGCAGCTTATGGGACGCTCAGCCCCAGCATTTT. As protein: CASSLWDAQPQHF.

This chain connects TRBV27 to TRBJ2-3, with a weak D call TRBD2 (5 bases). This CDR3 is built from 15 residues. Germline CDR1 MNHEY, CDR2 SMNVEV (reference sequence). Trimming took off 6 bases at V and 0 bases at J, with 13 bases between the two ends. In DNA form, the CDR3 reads TGTGCCAGCAGGCTTAGCGTAACTAGCACAGATACGCAGTATTTT. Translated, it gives CASRLSVTSTDTQYF.

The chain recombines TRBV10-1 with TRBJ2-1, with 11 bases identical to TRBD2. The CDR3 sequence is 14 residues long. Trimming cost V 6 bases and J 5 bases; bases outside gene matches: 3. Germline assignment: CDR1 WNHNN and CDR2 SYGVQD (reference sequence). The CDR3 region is CASRSSGGDNEQFF. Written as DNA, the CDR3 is TGCGCCAGCAGAAGTAGCGGGGGGGACAATGAGCAGTTCTTC.

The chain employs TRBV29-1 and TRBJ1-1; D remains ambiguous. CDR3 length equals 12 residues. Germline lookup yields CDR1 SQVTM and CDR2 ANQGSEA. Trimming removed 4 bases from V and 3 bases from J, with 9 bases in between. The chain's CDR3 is CSVGRGYTEAFF. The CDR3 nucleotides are TGCAGCGTTGGTCGCGGCTACACTGAAGCTTTCTTT.

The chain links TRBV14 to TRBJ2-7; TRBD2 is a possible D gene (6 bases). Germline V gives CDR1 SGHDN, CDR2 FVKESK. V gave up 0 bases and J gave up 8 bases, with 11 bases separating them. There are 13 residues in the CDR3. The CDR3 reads CASSQERDSKQYF. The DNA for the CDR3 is TGTGCCAGCAGCCAAGAGAGGGACTCGAAGCAGTACTTC.

The CDR3 is CASGTGYASTDTQYF. CDR3 in DNA: TGTGCCAGCGGAACGGGGTACGCTAGCACAGATACGCAGTATTTT. V is TRBV11-2 and J is TRBJ2-3; a weak D match, TRBD2 (5 bases). V was trimmed by 8 bases and J by 0 bases, leaving 15 bases between them. CDR1 and CDR2 (germline): SGHAT, FQNNGV. This CDR3 spans 15 amino acids.

The CDR3 region has the DNA TGTGCCAGCAGCCAGGGGGCTTCGGCTCAGCCCCAGCATTTT. As protein: CASSQGASAQPQHF. V is TRBV3-1 (or the pseudogene TRBV3-2) and J is TRBJ1-5; D possibly corresponds to TRBD1 (6 bases). The CDR3 contains 14 residues. Trimming pared 3 bases from V and 6 bases from J, leaving 12 bases between. Germline CDR1 is LGHDT and CDR2 is YNNKEL (reference sequence).

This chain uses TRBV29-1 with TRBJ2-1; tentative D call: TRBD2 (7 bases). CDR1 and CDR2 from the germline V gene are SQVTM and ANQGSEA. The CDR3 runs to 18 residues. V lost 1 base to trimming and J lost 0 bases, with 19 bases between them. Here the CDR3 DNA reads TGCAGCGTTGAAGGGGCTAGCGGACAGCTTCTCTCCTACAATGAGCAGTTCTTC. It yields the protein CSVEGASGQLLSYNEQFF.

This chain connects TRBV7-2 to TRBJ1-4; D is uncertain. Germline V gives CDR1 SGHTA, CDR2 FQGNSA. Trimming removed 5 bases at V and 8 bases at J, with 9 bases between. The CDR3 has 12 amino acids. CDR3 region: CASSGQREKLFF. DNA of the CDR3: TGTGCCAGCAGCGGGCAAAGGGAAAAACTGTTTTTT.